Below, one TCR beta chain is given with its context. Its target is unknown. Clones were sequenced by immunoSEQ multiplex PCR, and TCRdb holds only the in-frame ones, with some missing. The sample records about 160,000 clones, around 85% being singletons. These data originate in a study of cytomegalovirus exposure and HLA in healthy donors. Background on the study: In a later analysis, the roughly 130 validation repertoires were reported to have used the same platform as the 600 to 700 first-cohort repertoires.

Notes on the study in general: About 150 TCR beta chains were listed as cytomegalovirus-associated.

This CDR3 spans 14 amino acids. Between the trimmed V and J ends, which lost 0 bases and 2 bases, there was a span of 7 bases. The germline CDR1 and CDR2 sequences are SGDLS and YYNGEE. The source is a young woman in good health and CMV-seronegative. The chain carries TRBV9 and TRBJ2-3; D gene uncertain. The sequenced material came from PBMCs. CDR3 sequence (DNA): TGTGCCAGCAGCGTAGGACGGTTCACAGATACGCAGTATTTT. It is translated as CASSVGRFTDTQYF.